The T cell receptor beta chain under discussion was sequenced for a study of a mutant IDH1 vaccine in newly diagnosed glioma. The wider study: Patients came in for eight vaccinations, in weeks 1, 3, 5, 7, 11, 15, 19 and 23. Vaccine administration was initiated 4-6 weeks following radiotherapy alone, or with temozolomide cycles. The study's findings and limits: Shifts in the top peripheral T cell clonotypes seemed unrelated to pseudoprogression.

This sample's time point: week 11, during vaccination. Each vaccine dose was 300 ug of mutant IDH1 20-mer peptide, with topical imiquimod. Germline lookup yields CDR1 SGHAT and CDR2 FQNNGV. This CDR3 region has 16 residues. Trimming took 5 bases from V and 1 from J, leaving 14 bases between them. This clone showed up just once. The target antigen is unknown. Produced via immunoSEQ multiplex PCR; TCRdb's table is partial and in-frame only. The table records tens of thousands of clones, 79% of them present only once. The sample in question was PBMCs, obtained from a glioma patient whose treatment included an IDH1 peptide vaccine. This sequence was found in a man aged 35 to 55 with glioma. The chain carries TRBV11-2 and TRBJ2-2; D is unclear. The CDR3 DNA sequence: TGTGCCAGCAGCCCATTGGACCGATGGAACACCGGGGAGCTGTTTTTT. This encodes CASSPLDRWNTGELFF. The entire variable domain, with the rest obtained from reference TRBV11-2 and TRBJ2-2, is as follows: EAGVAQSPRYKIIEKRQSVAFWCNPISGHATLYWYQQILGQGPKLLIQFQNNGVVDDSQLPKDRFSAERLKGVDSTLKIQPAKLEDSAVYLCASSPLDRWNTGELFFGEGSRLTVL.